These 8 T cell receptor beta chains were all obtained from the same sample, sequenced in a study of T cell responses to AZD1222 COVID-19 vaccine. The data were produced by immunoSEQ multiplex PCR, yet TCRdb's version contains in-frame clones alone and is incomplete. The sample has 150,000 or so clones; about 90% are singletons. Sequenced here: peripheral blood, sampled on day 0 of AZD1222 vaccination. The receptor source for this set is an adult in good health.

This clone was observed a single time. The chain joins TRBV6-1 to TRBJ1-5, with D uncertain. Trimming removed 1 base at V and 3 bases at J, with 13 bases between. Germline CDR1 and CDR2: MNHNS and SASEGT. CDR3 size: 16 residues. CDR3: CASSEGEQTFNQPQHF. The CDR3 region has the DNA TGTGCCAGCAGTGAAGGGGAACAGACATTCAATCAGCCCCAGCATTTT.

The V gene is TRBV5-1, the J gene TRBJ1-5; D may be TRBD1 (5 bases). The CDR3 consists of 14 residues. Germline CDR1 and CDR2: SGHRS and YFSETQ. With 0 bases removed from V and 6 bases from J, the gap between germline ends came to 10 bases. This CDR3 reads CASSLGQGGQPQHF. As DNA, the CDR3 is TGCGCCAGCAGCTTGGGCCAGGGCGGTCAGCCCCAGCATTTT.

With regard to this clone: This same CDR3 is encoded by further DNA sequences in the sample. This CDR3 reads CASSLLAGGSYNEQFF. The CDR3 DNA follows: TGTGCCAGCAGCTTACTAGCGGGAGGTTCCTACAATGAGCAGTTCTTC. The chain recombines TRBV7-6 with TRBJ2-1; 11 nucleotides agree with TRBD2. This CDR3 is 16 amino acids long. Per germline, CDR1 SGHVS and CDR2 FNYEAQ. Losses at the gene ends were 2 bases for V and 1 base for J; bases not matched to a gene: 1.

This clone turned up a few times. The chain combines TRBV5-6 with TRBJ1-1; TRBD1 matches at 9 bases. Germline CDR1 is SGHDT and CDR2 is YYEEEE. The CDR3 runs 15 residues. V lost 2 bases, J lost 3 bases, and 5 bases stayed unmatched. The CDR3 region has the DNA TGTGCCAGCAGCTTACCTGGGACAGGGCACACTGAAGCTTTCTTT. The encoded protein is CASSLPGTGHTEAFF.

The chain carries TRBV2 and TRBJ2-1; D gene ambiguous. The length of the CDR3 is 14 residues. Germline V CDR1 and CDR2: SNHLY, FYNNEI. Trimming took 6 bases from V and 6 from J, leaving 15 bases between them. CDR3 nucleotides: TGTGCCAGCAGGGACCTATGGGCTCGCAATGAGCAGTTCTTC. Protein sequence: CASRDLWARNEQFF.

The rearrangement joins TRBV12-3 or TRBV12-4 to TRBJ2-1; D uncertain. Trimming removed 6 bases at V and 5 bases at J, with 5 bases between. The CDR3 is 11 amino acids. In DNA, the CDR3 is TGTGCCAGCAGCCCTGACAATGAGCAGTTCTTC. Translated, it gives CASSPDNEQFF.

V and J are TRBV6-6 and TRBJ1-1; D is uncertain. The CDR3 is made up of 15 amino acids. With 5 bases removed from V and 0 bases from J, the gap between germline ends came to 13 bases. Germline values: CDR1 MNHNY, CDR2 SVGAGI (reference sequence). In DNA, the CDR3 is TGTGCCAGCAGTACTCACACGAAAGTGAACACTGAAGCTTTCTTT. Translation gives CASSTHTKVNTEAFF.

Written as DNA, the CDR3 is TGTGCCAGCAGTTTTGCCCGCAGGGGGGGACTAGCGGTCGAGCAGTACTTC. It yields the protein CASSFARRGGLAVEQYF. The chain combines TRBV28 with TRBJ2-7, with 11 bases matching TRBD2. V was pared by 3 bases and J by 6 bases, with 13 bases of the junction left unmatched. Germline V CDR1 and CDR2: MDHEN, SYDVKM. This CDR3 is 17 amino acids long.